The 23 T cell receptor beta chains in this list originate from one sample, sequenced in a study of regulatory T cells in long-lasting Graves disease. Construction of the TCR beta libraries employed iRepertoire HTBI primers in conjunction with Arm-PCR of CDR3 regions. TCRdb fed the multiplex PCR reads into MiXCR, producing one record per CDR3 protein. The sample yields 400,000 to 650,000 distinct CDR3 sequences, roughly 16% seen once. Time point defined: newly diagnosed GD, antithyroid drugs for less than 3 months. The TCR library was made from RNA that had been extracted from PBMCs in TRIzol. These same data were also listed under a study on T cells in Graves' hyperthyroidism and ophthalmopathy.

The input for sequencing was peripheral blood mononuclear cells (PBMCs), taken at new diagnosis, from a patient treated with antithyroid drugs. The receptors were sampled from a middle-aged woman with Graves disease.

This clonotype came up a few times. J is TRBJ2-5 and V is TRBV7-9, with D unclear. The germline V gene has CDR1 SEHNR and CDR2 FQNEAQ (reference sequence). The CDR3 runs 13 residues. V was trimmed by 1 base and J by 5 bases, leaving 8 bases between them. The CDR3 bases are TGTGCCAGCAGCTTAGAGGGAACGGAGACCCAGTACTTC. Its protein is CASSLEGTETQYF.

The V and J genes are TRBV19 and TRBJ2-7, with D perhaps TRBD1 (5 bases). Trimming took 3 bases from V and 5 from J, leaving 11 bases between them. Germline CDR1 reads LNHDA; CDR2 reads SQIVND (reference sequence). CDR3 length: 13 residues. The CDR3 nucleotides are TGTGCCAGTAGTATGCAGGGTACCCACGAGCAGTACTTC. Its protein product is CASSMQGTHEQYF.

This clonotype has more than one count but fewer than ten. The J gene is TRBJ1-1, the V gene TRBV4-1; D gene ambiguous. The CDR3 has 14 amino acids. Trimming removed 3 bases at V and 5 bases at J, with 13 bases between. Germline CDR1 is MGHRA and CDR2 is YSYEKL. In DNA, the CDR3 is TGCGCCAGCAGCCAGGGAGCTGTCACAACTGAAGCTTTCTTT. Translating gives CASSQGAVTTEAFF.

This clonotype has more than one count but fewer than ten. The DNA for the CDR3 is TGTGCCAGCAGCTCCAGGGCCCGGGGGTCAACTAATGAAAAACTGTTTTTT. Protein product: CASSSRARGSTNEKLFF. V usage is TRBV7-9 and J usage is TRBJ1-4; D is perhaps TRBD1 (5 bases). V was clipped by 4 bases and J by 0 bases, with 15 bases between them. This CDR3 spans 17 amino acids. Germline CDR1 reads SEHNR; CDR2 reads FQNEAQ (reference sequence).

This sequence joins TRBV12-3 or TRBV12-4 and TRBJ2-5, with 13 bases lining up with TRBD2. The CDR3 length is 15 residues. V shed 6 bases and J 9 bases; nucleotides not matched to a gene: 10. CDR3 nucleotides: TGTGCCAGCAGGGGGACTAGCGGGGTTTCGGGGGCCCAGTACTTC. It codes for CASRGTSGVSGAQYF.

This chain uses TRBV9 with TRBJ1-4; a weak D match, TRBD1 (6 bases). Looked up from germline, CDR1 is SGDLS and CDR2 is YYNGEE. V dropped 0 bases and J dropped 8 bases, with 29 bases sitting between them. This CDR3 spans 20 amino acids. The CDR3 DNA is TGTGCCAGCAGCGTAGAGGGTGGGGGGCGAGCGCTACAACGGAGAGAAAAACTGTTTTTT. Translating gives CASSVEGGGRALQRREKLFF.

This clonotype was detected only a few times. This sequence may be a read error, since a much larger clone differs from it by one base. The conserved final phenylalanine or tryptophan is absent from the CDR3, which likely points to a read error. The DNA for the CDR3 is TGTGCCAGCAGTGAACGGGGGGGCGGTAGCAATCAGCCCCAGCATTCT. It encodes CASSERGGGSNQPQHS. V and J are TRBV2 and TRBJ1-5, with a weak D call TRBD1 (6 bases). This CDR3 contains 16 residues. Germline V lookup: CDR1 SNHLY, CDR2 FYNNEI. Between the trimmed V and J ends, which lost 2 bases and 0 bases, there was a span of 11 bases.

In regard to this clonotype: This sequence may be a read error, since a much larger clone differs from it by one base. This chain uses TRBV5-1 with TRBJ2-1; D gene unclear. CDR1 and CDR2 (germline): SGHRS, YFSETQ. CDR3 length equals 14 residues. Here the CDR3 DNA reads TGCGCCTGCAGCTTGTCCCAGACGTACAATGAGCAGTTCTTC. As protein: CACSLSQTYNEQFF.

This clonotype was counted only a few times. V is TRBV3-1 and J is TRBJ2-3, with 7 bases fitting TRBD2. Germline V gene lookup returns CDR1 LGHDT and CDR2 YNNKEL (reference sequence). The junction had 9 bases not matched to a gene; V was cut back by 11 bases and J by 1 base. The CDR3 runs to 14 residues. The CDR3 loop reads CAVSWAGGTDTQYF. The CDR3 bases are TGTGCCGTGTCGTGGGCGGGGGGCACAGATACGCAGTATTTT.

The gene calls are TRBV12-3 or TRBV12-4 and TRBJ1-2, with 7 bases lining up with TRBD1. The CDR3 runs 14 residues. J gave up 4 bases and V 6 bases, and 8 bases lay outside the gene matches. CDR3 nucleotides: TGTGCCAGCAGGGCGACAGGGCAAGGCTATGGCTACACCTTC. This gives the protein CASRATGQGYGYTF.

The table lists this clonotype with a few counts. This chain links TRBV18 with TRBJ1-3; D is possibly TRBD1 (5 bases). V dropped 4 bases and J dropped 6 bases, with 10 bases sitting between them. The V gene's germline CDR1 is KGHSH and CDR2 LQKENI. The CDR3 extends over 13 amino acids. In DNA, the CDR3 is TGTGCCAGCTCACGAGGGGTCGAAAACACCATATATTTT. Translating gives CASSRGVENTIYF.

A few counts support this clonotype. The J gene is TRBJ1-6, the V gene TRBV3-1; 10 bases are shared with TRBD1. V trimming: 2 bases; J trimming: 4 bases; junction bases outside the gene matches: 2. CDR3 length: 16 residues. The germline gives CDR1 LGHDT, CDR2 YNNKEL (reference sequence). CDR3 loop: CASSQRQGAYNSPLHF. The CDR3 nucleotides read TGTGCCAGCAGCCAACGACAGGGGGCTTATAATTCACCCCTCCACTTT.

This clonotype was counted many times. The V and J genes are TRBV6-1 and TRBJ2-4, with D possibly TRBD2 on 7 matching bases. Germline assignment: CDR1 MNHNS and CDR2 SASEGT. The CDR3 is 18 amino acids. V was cut by 1 base and J by 1 base, with 17 bases left in between. The CDR3 region has the DNA TGTGCCAGCAGTGAAGTCTTGGGGGGGGCGGTGGCCAAAAACATTCAGTACTTC. This translates into CASSEVLGGAVAKNIQYF.

This clonotype was observed at least ten times. The V gene is TRBV30, the J gene TRBJ2-7; 7 bases are shared with TRBD2. The CDR3 contains 14 residues. V was pared by 0 bases and J by 5 bases, with 7 bases of the junction left unmatched. Germline CDR1 GTSNPN, CDR2 SVGIG (reference sequence). The CDR3 loop is CAWSVRLAVNEQYF. CDR3 DNA: TGTGCCTGGAGTGTACGGCTAGCGGTCAACGAGCAGTACTTC.

The chain couples TRBV9 to TRBJ1-3, with D possibly TRBD1 on 5 matching bases. This CDR3 contains 15 residues. Trimming took 0 bases from V and 4 from J, leaving 11 bases between them. The V gene's germline CDR1 is SGDLS and CDR2 YYNGEE. CDR3 sequence reads: CASSVEGTVGNTIYF. Written as DNA, the CDR3 is TGTGCCAGCAGCGTAGAGGGGACCGTCGGAAACACCATATATTTT.

V and J are TRBV7-8 and TRBJ2-5; tentatively, D is TRBD1 or TRBD2 (5 bases each). The CDR3 is 13 residues long. V lost 10 bases and J 7 bases, leaving 19 bases between the germline ends. CDR1 and CDR2 from the germline V gene are SGHVS and FQNEAQ. The CDR3 spells CATQSGTLGTQYF. In nucleotides, the CDR3 is TGTGCCACTCAATCCGGGACCCTTGGGACCCAGTACTTC.

This clonotype was detected only a few times. The chain recombines TRBV3-1 with TRBJ1-2; D is possibly TRBD1 (5 bases). The CDR3 totals 12 residues. V was pared by 2 bases and J by 6 bases, with 7 bases between. In germline, CDR1 is LGHDT, CDR2 YNNKEL (reference sequence). CDR3 sequence: CASSQRGDGYTF. The CDR3 nucleotides are TGTGCCAGCAGCCAAAGGGGAGATGGCTACACCTTC.

This clonotype came up many times. The chain carries TRBV6-1 and TRBJ1-5; possibly TRBD1 for D (5 bases). CDR1 MNHNS and CDR2 SASEGT come from the germline V gene. V was shortened by 7 bases and J by 0 bases, with 16 bases between the two germline ends. CDR3 length equals 16 residues. CDR3 sequence (DNA): TGTGCCAGCATGCAGGGAGGATATAATAGCAATCAGCCCCAGCATTTT. Amino acid sequence: CASMQGGYNSNQPQHF.

At least ten counts were recorded for this clonotype. The chain joins TRBV12-3 or TRBV12-4 to TRBJ2-7; the D call may be TRBD1 or TRBD2 (5 bases each). V lost 6 bases to trimming and J lost 7 bases, with 16 bases between them. The CDR3 covers 13 residues. CDR3 region: CASSPGTVREQYF. CDR3 coding DNA: TGTGCCAGCAGCCCTGGGACGGTGAGGGAGCAGTACTTC.

This clonotype was picked up many times. V gene TRBV5-1 combines with J gene TRBJ2-1; D is unclear. Germline V lookup: CDR1 SGHRS, CDR2 YFSETQ. The CDR3 contains 12 residues. The V gene lost 3 bases and the J gene lost 7 bases, with 8 bases spanning the gap. CDR3 bases: TGCGCCAGCAGCTGGGAATTGAATGAGCAGTTCTTC. Protein: CASSWELNEQFF.

The table lists this clonotype with many counts. This chain links TRBV5-6 with TRBJ1-5; TRBD1 is a possible D gene (5 bases). The V end lost 1 base, the J end lost 4 bases, and 12 bases lay between the germline ends. Germline-derived CDR1 and CDR2 are SGHDT and YYEEEE. The CDR3 spans 15 residues. The CDR3 loop is CASSLKGFGNQPQHF. CDR3 nucleotides: TGTGCCAGCAGCTTGAAGGGGTTTGGGAATCAGCCCCAGCATTTT.

The chain joins TRBV29-1 to TRBJ1-3; D ambiguous. Trimming stripped 8 bases from V and 4 bases from J, with 15 bases between. The germline V gene has CDR1 SQVTM and CDR2 ANQGSEA. The CDR3 consists of 13 residues. The DNA for the CDR3 is TGCAGCACATGGGAAGGGTTGGGAAACACCATATATTTT. Protein: CSTWEGLGNTIYF.

This clonotype was seen many times. The gene calls are TRBV2 and TRBJ1-5, with TRBD1 as a possible D gene (6 bases). Germline CDR1 is SNHLY and CDR2 is FYNNEI. The CDR3 runs to 14 residues. V lost 6 bases, J lost 1 base, and 10 bases lay in between. CDR3 in DNA: TGTGCCAGCAGACAGGGAAAAAGCAATCAGCCCCAGCATTTT. Translating it yields CASRQGKSNQPQHF.